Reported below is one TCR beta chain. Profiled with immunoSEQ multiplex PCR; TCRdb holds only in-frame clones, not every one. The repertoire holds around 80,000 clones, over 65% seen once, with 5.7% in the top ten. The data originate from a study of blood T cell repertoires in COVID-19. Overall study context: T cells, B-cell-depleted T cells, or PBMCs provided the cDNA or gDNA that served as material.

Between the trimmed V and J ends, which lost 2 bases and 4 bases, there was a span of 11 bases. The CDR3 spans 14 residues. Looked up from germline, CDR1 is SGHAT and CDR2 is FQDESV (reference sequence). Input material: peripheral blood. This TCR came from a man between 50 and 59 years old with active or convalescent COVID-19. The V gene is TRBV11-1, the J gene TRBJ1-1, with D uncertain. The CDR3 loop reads CASSLIHGITEAFF. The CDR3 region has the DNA TGTGCCAGCAGCTTAATTCACGGTATCACTGAAGCTTTCTTT.